The 20 T cell receptor beta chains below were found in one sample sequenced in a study of cytomegalovirus exposure and HLA in healthy donors. Primers included in the PCR were 60 Vbeta and 13 Jbeta primers. Using immunoSEQ multiplex PCR, the repertoire was profiled, and TCRdb retains in-frame clones only, with some absent. The table shows 70,000 to 90,000 clones, with under 80% occurring only once. Sequenced material: PBMCs. These receptors originate from a male donor in good health and CMV-seropositive.

The chain carries TRBV19 and TRBJ2-5; D perhaps matches TRBD1 (6 bases). Trimming removed 6 bases at V and 1 base at J, with 12 bases between. The germline V gene has CDR1 LNHDA and CDR2 SQIVND (reference sequence). The CDR3 spans 14 residues. DNA for the CDR3: TGTGCCAGTAGGCCCCAAGGGGGCCAAGAGACCCAGTACTTC. It codes for CASRPQGGQETQYF.

The chain uses TRBV5-1 and TRBJ2-2; D perhaps matches TRBD1 (7 bases). V was clipped by 5 bases and J by 0 bases, with 14 bases between them. This CDR3 is 16 amino acids long. Germline V gene sequence: CDR1 SGHRS, CDR2 YFSETQ. In DNA form, the CDR3 reads TGCGCCAGCAGTCAGGGCGGGACAGCGAACACCGGGGAGCTGTTTTTT. Translated: CASSQGGTANTGELFF.

This chain links TRBV6-1 with TRBJ2-5; no firm D call. The CDR3 is 12 residues long. Trimming stripped 4 bases from V and 4 bases from J, with 7 bases between. The germline gives CDR1 MNHNS, CDR2 SASEGT. CDR3 nucleotides: TGTGCCAGCAGTGTGTACGGAGAGACCCAGTACTTC. The encoded protein is CASSVYGETQYF.

The chain is built from TRBV7-8 and TRBJ1-5; D is uncertain. The V end lost 5 bases, the J end lost 4 bases, and 21 bases lay between the germline ends. The CDR3 runs to 17 residues. Germline V CDR1 and CDR2: SGHVS, FQNEAQ. CDR3 coding DNA: TGTGCCAGCAGCCCCGTCCCGCGTGGGAGTTATAATCAGCCCCAGCATTTT. Translating gives CASSPVPRGSYNQPQHF.

V usage is TRBV18 and J usage is TRBJ1-4; D gene uncertain. Looked up from germline, CDR1 is KGHSH and CDR2 is LQKENI. The length of the CDR3 is 15 residues. Trimming took off 1 base at V and 3 bases at J, with 9 bases between the two ends. The CDR3 nucleotides read TGTGCCAGCTCACCACGCGGGGTATCTAATGAAAAACTGTTTTTT. It encodes CASSPRGVSNEKLFF.

This chain uses TRBV5-1 with TRBJ2-7, with D possibly TRBD1 on 6 matching bases. Germline V lookup: CDR1 SGHRS, CDR2 YFSETQ. This CDR3 spans 15 amino acids. The V end was cut by 4 bases, the J end by 11 bases, with 25 bases between. The CDR3: CASSPEQGPQGSEYF. For the CDR3, the DNA is TGCGCCAGCAGCCCCGAGCAGGGGCCCCAAGGTAGCGAGTACTTC.

The V and J genes are TRBV30 and TRBJ2-7; D is unclear. Trimming shortened V by 3 bases and J by 5 bases, and 17 bases separated the two germline ends. Germline CDR1 reads GTSNPN; CDR2 reads SVGIG (reference sequence). The CDR3 extends over 14 amino acids. CDR3 amino acids: CAWSSRQALNEQYF. For the CDR3, the DNA is TGTGCCTGGAGCTCCCGGCAGGCCCTTAACGAGCAGTACTTC.

The V gene is TRBV19, the J gene TRBJ2-1; 14 bases map to TRBD2. V was pared by 5 bases and J by 7 bases, with 4 bases of the junction left unmatched. The germline CDR1 and CDR2 sequences are LNHDA and SQIVND (reference sequence). The CDR3 totals 15 residues. The CDR3 DNA is TGTGCCAGTAGTCCTCGGACTAGCGGGAGGAATGAGCAGTTCTTC. Its protein product is CASSPRTSGRNEQFF.

V is TRBV7-9 and J is TRBJ1-1, with TRBD1 as a possible D gene (5 bases). V lost 1 base to trimming and J lost 4 bases, with 10 bases between them. The germline V gene encodes CDR1 SEHNR and CDR2 FQNEAQ (reference sequence). This CDR3 has 14 amino acids. The CDR3 DNA sequence: TGTGCCAGCAGCTTAGGGGGCGCTTCCACTGAAGCTTTCTTT. It yields the protein CASSLGGASTEAFF.

This clone showed up just once. Its ends do not fully match the called genes, so a read error is possible. CDR3 coding DNA: TGCGCCAGCAGCCCAGGACTAGCGGGGGTAGTACAAGAGACTCAGTACTTC. It yields the protein CASSPGLAGVVQETQYF. J is TRBJ2-5 and V is TRBV5-1; 13 bases agree with TRBD2. The CDR3 is made up of 17 amino acids. Germline CDR1 reads SGHRS; CDR2 reads YFSETQ.

The chain employs TRBV2 and TRBJ2-1, with D possibly matching TRBD2 (6 bases). The germline V and J ends were trimmed by 4 bases and 0 bases, with 16 bases remaining between them. Germline CDR1 SNHLY, CDR2 FYNNEI. The CDR3 spans 17 residues. The CDR3 spells CASSVESGGSSYNEQFF. CDR3 DNA: TGTGCCAGCAGTGTAGAGAGTGGGGGGAGCTCCTACAATGAGCAGTTCTTC.

The chain uses TRBV5-1 and TRBJ2-7; 8 bases are shared with TRBD2. Germline V gives CDR1 SGHRS, CDR2 YFSETQ. J lost 3 bases, V lost 4 bases, and 6 bases had no gene match. This CDR3 spans 14 amino acids. The CDR3 is CASSRSGGNYEQYF. In DNA form, the CDR3 reads TGCGCCAGCAGCCGGTCGGGGGGGAACTACGAGCAGTACTTC.

Only a few counts were recorded for this clone. V and J are TRBV5-5 and TRBJ2-2; D not resolved. Trimming removed 2 bases at V and 3 bases at J, with 5 bases between. This CDR3 is built from 13 residues. Germline assignment: CDR1 SGHKS and CDR2 YYEKEE (reference sequence). CDR3 residues: CASSFSDTGELFF. The CDR3 DNA reads TGTGCCAGCAGCTTTAGTGACACCGGGGAGCTGTTTTTT.

The V call is TRBV9, the J call TRBJ2-1, with a weak D call TRBD2 (7 bases). Germline loops: CDR1 SGDLS, CDR2 YYNGEE. Trimming shortened V by 0 bases and J by 0 bases, and 10 bases separated the two germline ends. The CDR3 loop spans 16 amino acids. In DNA, the CDR3 is TGTGCCAGCAGCGTAGCGGGGGGCTCCTCCTACAATGAGCAGTTCTTC. This sequence encodes CASSVAGGSSYNEQFF.

This sequence joins TRBV5-1 and TRBJ2-7, with TRBD2 as a possible D gene (7 bases). The CDR3 is made up of 15 amino acids. The germline CDR1 and CDR2 sequences are SGHRS and YFSETQ. Trimming cost V 0 bases and J 7 bases, with 17 bases left between them. The CDR3 DNA sequence: TGCGCCAGCAGCTTGGAAGGGGGGGGTAACGCGGAGCAGTACTTC. It encodes CASSLEGGGNAEQYF.

The rearrangement links TRBV7-3 to TRBJ2-1, with D uncertain. Germline V lookup: CDR1 SGHTA, CDR2 FQGTGA. The CDR3 has 16 residues. Trimming removed 3 bases at V and 1 base at J, with 13 bases between. CDR3 sequence reads: CASSFNGLESYNEQFF. The DNA for the CDR3 is TGTGCCAGCAGCTTCAACGGGTTAGAGTCCTACAATGAGCAGTTCTTC.

This clone was counted once. The chain links TRBV19 to TRBJ2-5; tentatively, D is TRBD2 (7 bases). The J call may not be correct, given that the DNA end is closer to TRBJ2-7. The CDR3 covers 14 residues. From germline, CDR1 is LNHDA and CDR2 SQIVND (reference sequence). The CDR3 reads CASSMAGATYEQYF. CDR3 coding DNA: TGTGCCAGTAGTATGGCGGGGGCCACCTACGAGCAGTACTTC.

The J gene is TRBJ1-3, the V gene TRBV4-1; D may be TRBD1 (6 bases). The CDR3 is 13 residues long. Germline CDR1 is MGHRA and CDR2 is YSYEKL. V dropped 4 bases and J dropped 4 bases, with 8 bases sitting between them. CDR3 protein: CASSPTGGNTIYF. For the CDR3, the DNA is TGCGCCAGCAGCCCCACAGGGGGAAACACCATATATTTT.

The chain carries TRBV6-1 and TRBJ2-7; 7 nucleotides match TRBD2. Germline assignment: CDR1 MNHNS and CDR2 SASEGT. Trimming cost V 7 bases and J 3 bases; bases outside gene matches: 6. CDR3 size: 13 residues. CDR3 in amino acids: CASTREASYEQYF. CDR3 DNA: TGTGCCAGCACTCGGGAGGCCAGCTACGAGCAGTACTTC.

The J gene is TRBJ2-3, the V gene TRBV6-5; D is uncertain. The V end was cut by 6 bases, the J end by 0 bases, with 10 bases between. The CDR3 is 14 amino acids. In germline, CDR1 is MNHEY, CDR2 SVGAGI. CDR3 sequence: CASSLGASTDTQYF. In nucleotides, the CDR3 is TGTGCCAGCAGCCTCGGTGCTAGCACAGATACGCAGTATTTT.